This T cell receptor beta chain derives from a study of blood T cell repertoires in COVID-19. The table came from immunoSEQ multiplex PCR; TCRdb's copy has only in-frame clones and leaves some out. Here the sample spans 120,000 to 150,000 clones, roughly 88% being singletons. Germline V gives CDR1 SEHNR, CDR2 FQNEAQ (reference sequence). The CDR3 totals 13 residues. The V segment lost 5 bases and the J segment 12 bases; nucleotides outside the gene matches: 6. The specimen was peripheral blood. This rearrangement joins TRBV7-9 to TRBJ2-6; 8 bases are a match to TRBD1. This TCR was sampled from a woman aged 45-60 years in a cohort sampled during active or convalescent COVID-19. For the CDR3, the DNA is TGTGCCAGCAGCAGCGGACAGGGAGGCGTCCTGACTTTC. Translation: CASSSGQGGVLTF. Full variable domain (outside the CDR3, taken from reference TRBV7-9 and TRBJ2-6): DTGVSQNPRHKITKRGQNVTFRCDPISEHNRLYWYRQTLGQGPEFLTYFQNEAQLEKSRLLSDRFSAERPKGSFSTLEIQRTEQGDSAMYLCASSSGQGGVLTFGAGSRLTVL.